This note documents a single T cell receptor (beta chain) sequence. Antigen unknown. This sample is drawn from a study of vaccination effects on CD4 cells after COVID-19. Using immunoSEQ multiplex PCR, the repertoire was profiled, and TCRdb retains in-frame clones only, with some absent. Of roughly 35,000 clones detected, 60% to 80% appear once; the ten largest clones hold 15%. Sequencing followed a ViraFEST assay step that expanded antigen-specific CD4+ T cells with viral peptide pools. Culture lasted approximately 10 days before CD4+ T cell isolation. Vaccine recipients had no previous SARS-CoV-2 infection; their nucleocapsid antibodies were negative. The authors replaced half the medium with IL-2 medium on days 3 and 7. Germline CDR1 is MNHEY and CDR2 is SVGAGI. CDR3 length equals 11 residues. V was shortened by 2 bases and J by 5 bases, with 4 bases between the two germline ends.

The sequence derives from a human donor who received a COVID-19 vaccine. Here the sequenced sample was CD4+ T cells from PBMCs cultured with HCoV-OC43 spike peptides, taken before COVID-19 vaccination. Subset defined: HCoV-OC43 spike overlapping peptide pool stimulation. The genes are TRBV6-5 and TRBJ2-7, with D unclear. The CDR3 coding sequence is TGTGCCAGCAGTTACCACGACGAGCAGTACTTC. Its translation is CASSYHDEQYF.